This TCR beta chain was obtained from a study of blood T cell repertoires in COVID-19. Study-wide context: COVID-19 samples, acute and convalescent, were from the United States, Italy and Spain.

Assay: immunoSEQ multiplex PCR; the TCRdb copy retains only in-frame clones and omits some. The sample lists fewer than 110,000 clones; about 91% were seen once. Germline V gene data show CDR1 as SGHTA and CDR2 as FQGNSA. This CDR3 is built from 16 residues. With V trimmed by 2 bases and J by 4 bases, 9 bases remained unmatched. The sequenced sample was peripheral blood. The sequence was obtained from a man in his forties or fifties with active or convalescent COVID-19. This sequence joins TRBV7-2 and TRBJ2-5, with 8 bases fitting TRBD2. CDR3 in DNA: TGTGCCAGCAGCTTAAACCCGGGGCTAGCGGGAGAGACCCAGTACTTC. It codes for CASSLNPGLAGETQYF.